The clone carrying this T cell receptor (beta chain) was found many times. What it recognizes is unknown. The germline V gene encodes CDR1 LNHNV and CDR2 YYDKDF (reference sequence). The CDR3 sequence is 15 residues long. Trimming removed 3 bases from V and 2 bases from J; junction bases left unmatched: 5. The data stem from a study of neurological immune-mediated disorders. Whole-study findings and limits: Expanded clones shared no CDR3 amino acid sequences across subjects, suggesting private repertoires in all groups.

The cDNA was generated by 5'RACE with 10-nucleotide random UMIs. TCRdb itself ran the 5' RACE reads through MiXCR, one entry per CDR3 protein. The sample lists about 36,000 distinct CDR3 sequences; around a tenth were seen once. The sequence derives from a woman in her 30s with HTLV-1-associated myelopathy (HAM/TSP). The chain recombines TRBV15 with TRBJ1-2; 8 bases are shared with TRBD1. The specimen sequenced was PBMCs. CDR3 in DNA: TGTGCCACCAGCAGCTATGACAGGGGAAACTATGGCTACACCTTC. It translates to CATSSYDRGNYGYTF. Based on the CDR3 plus reference TRBV15 and TRBJ1-2, the full variable domain is DAMVIQNPRYQVTQFGKPVTLSCSQTLNHNVMYWYQQKSSQAPKLLFHYYDKDFNNEADTPDNFQSRRPNTSFCFLDIRSPGLGDTAMYLCATSSYDRGNYGYTFGSGTRLTVV.